A single sample gave rise to the 18 T cell receptor beta chains below, sequenced in a study of beta chain features in type 1 diabetes. Antigen specificity for these receptors is unknown. The study reverse transcribed the entire isolated RNA, so it sequenced expressed TCRB transcripts. TCRdb keeps only in-frame clones here, not all; method: immunoSEQ multiplex PCR. This table has roughly 340,000 clones, around 13% appearing once. Points from the study as a whole: Among patients with Type 1 diabetes, TCRB CDR3s were moderately but significantly shorter in every one of the four CD4+ subsets.

Source material: naive CD4+ T cells from blood. The receptors stem from a woman under 30 with type 1 diabetes.

This clone was counted between two and nine times. The chain is built from TRBV7-2 and TRBJ1-1; D is unclear. There are 13 residues in the CDR3. V lost 5 bases, J lost 10 bases, and 17 bases lay in between. CDR1 is SGHTA, CDR2 FQGNSA, per germline. CDR3 protein: CASSPYPPTRAFF. For the CDR3, the DNA is TGTGCCAGCAGCCCTTATCCCCCCACCAGAGCTTTCTTT.

There are a few counts of this clone. V and J are TRBV4-3 and TRBJ2-3; 15 nucleotides align to TRBD2. Germline lookup yields CDR1 LGHNA and CDR2 YSLEER. This CDR3 region has 18 residues. The trim removed 0 bases at V and 5 bases at J, leaving 6 bases unmatched. The CDR3 DNA is TGCGCCAGCAGCCAAGAGGTCCCGGGACTAGCGGGGGGAGATACGCAGTATTTT. Its translation is CASSQEVPGLAGGDTQYF.

A few counts support this clone. This chain uses TRBV4-3 with TRBJ2-7, with D tentatively TRBD1 (6 bases). V was pared by 0 bases and J by 1 base, with 10 bases between. Germline-derived CDR1 and CDR2 are LGHNA and YSLEER. The CDR3 length is 15 residues. CDR3 nucleotides: TGCGCCAGCAGCCAAGAGCCGGACAGTTCCTACGAGCAGTACTTC. Translating gives CASSQEPDSSYEQYF.

The table lists this clone with a few counts. CDR3 sequence (DNA): TGTGCCAGCAGCCCCAACCCAGGGGGGCCCTCCGAGCAGTACTTC. Translating gives CASSPNPGGPSEQYF. The rearrangement joins TRBV9 to TRBJ2-7; D is perhaps TRBD1 (7 bases). V was cut by 4 bases and J by 6 bases, with 20 bases left in between. Looked up from germline, CDR1 is SGDLS and CDR2 is YYNGEE. This CDR3 has 15 amino acids.

This clone was seen only a few times. The rearrangement joins TRBV29-1 to TRBJ1-1; tentative D call: TRBD1 (5 bases). Trimming pared 4 bases from V and 4 bases from J, leaving 13 bases between. This CDR3 contains 13 residues. Germline V CDR1 and CDR2: SQVTM, ANQGSEA. CDR3 amino acids: CSVAGRVGTEAFF. CDR3 nucleotide sequence: TGCAGCGTTGCTGGCAGGGTGGGCACTGAAGCTTTCTTT.

This chain joins TRBV14 and TRBJ1-2; the D is unclear. CDR3 length: 13 residues. Trimming shortened V by 4 bases and J by 7 bases, and 13 bases separated the two germline ends. The germline gives CDR1 SGHDN, CDR2 FVKESK. The CDR3 nucleotides read TGTGCCAGCAGCCTCGTTTTCGGAGGTGGCTACACCTTC. Translation: CASSLVFGGGYTF.

The chain links TRBV5-1 to TRBJ1-4; TRBD1 matches 8 bases. Germline assignment: CDR1 SGHRS and CDR2 YFSETQ. V was clipped by 5 bases and J by 1 base; unmatched bases: 7. The CDR3 totals 16 residues. CDR3 residues: CASSYADRGTNEKLFF. The DNA for the CDR3 is TGCGCCAGCAGTTATGCCGACAGGGGAACTAATGAAAAACTGTTTTTT.

The CDR3 protein is CASSPWGEAETQYF. The CDR3 region has the DNA TGTGCCAGCAGCCCCTGGGGGGAGGCAGAGACCCAGTACTTC. The rearrangement joins TRBV11-3 to TRBJ2-5, with D possibly being TRBD2 (6 bases). CDR3 length: 14 amino acids. Germline V gene data show CDR1 as SGHNT and CDR2 as YENEEA. V lost 5 bases to trimming and J lost 4 bases, with 14 bases between them.

This clone was seen more than once but under ten times. The CDR3 spells CSGQTPGNTIYF. The DNA of the CDR3 is TGCAGCGGACAGACGCCCGGAAACACCATATATTTT. V usage is TRBV29-1 and J usage is TRBJ1-3, with D possibly matching TRBD1 (5 bases). CDR3 size: 12 residues. Germline lookup yields CDR1 SQVTM and CDR2 ANQGSEA. V dropped 7 bases and J dropped 4 bases, with 11 bases sitting between them.

This clone turned up a few times. The rearrangement links TRBV11-2 to TRBJ2-7, with TRBD1 as a possible D gene (5 bases). Trimming pared 1 base from V and 5 bases from J, leaving 15 bases between. CDR3 length: 15 residues. The germline gives CDR1 SGHAT, CDR2 FQNNGV. CDR3 region: CASSLGGALLNEQYF. The CDR3 bases are TGTGCCAGCAGCTTAGGGGGCGCCCTCCTAAACGAGCAGTACTTC.

This clone was picked up a small number of times. J is TRBJ2-1 and V is TRBV30; TRBD2 matches at 7 bases. J was trimmed by 5 bases and V by 2 bases; bases with no gene match: 9. CDR3 length: 15 residues. CDR1 GTSNPN and CDR2 SVGIG come from the germline V gene (reference sequence). The CDR3 spells CAWSRRGAGHNEQFF. The CDR3 nucleotides read TGTGCCTGGAGTCGTCGGGGAGCGGGACACAATGAGCAGTTCTTC.

The CDR3 sequence is CASSSPDRGQETQYF. The CDR3 coding sequence is TGTGCCAGCAGCTCCCCAGACAGGGGGCAAGAGACCCAGTACTTC. This chain connects TRBV7-2 to TRBJ2-5; TRBD1 matches at 9 bases. This CDR3 comprises 15 residues. The trim removed 4 bases at V and 2 bases at J, leaving 5 bases unmatched. Germline CDR1 SGHTA, CDR2 FQGNSA.

There are a few counts of this clone. V usage is TRBV9 and J usage is TRBJ2-3; D may be TRBD2 (7 bases). Trimming took off 4 bases at V and 2 bases at J, with 23 bases between the two ends. Germline V lookup: CDR1 SGDLS, CDR2 YYNGEE. The CDR3 covers 18 residues. The CDR3 reads CASSIHGEGHLITDTQYF. The CDR3 nucleotides are TGTGCCAGCAGCATCCATGGGGAGGGACACCTTATCACAGATACGCAGTATTTT.

Only a few counts were recorded for this clone. The chain uses TRBV5-1 and TRBJ2-1; 13 bases are a match to TRBD2. With V trimmed by 4 bases and J by 7 bases, 8 bases remained unmatched. Germline CDR1 and CDR2: SGHRS and YFSETQ. This CDR3 has 16 residues. The CDR3 protein is CASSQLGLAGDNEQFF. The CDR3 DNA is TGCGCCAGCAGCCAACTAGGACTAGCGGGAGATAATGAGCAGTTCTTC.

This clone has a handful of counts. The chain uses TRBV30 and TRBJ2-3; a possible D gene is TRBD2 (6 bases). Trimming took 0 bases from V and 3 from J, leaving 13 bases between them. CDR1 is GTSNPN, CDR2 SVGIG, per germline (reference sequence). The CDR3 contains 15 residues. The CDR3 sequence is CAWSVQGGKTDTQYF. As DNA, the CDR3 is TGTGCCTGGAGTGTACAAGGCGGGAAGACAGATACGCAGTATTTT.

The V call is TRBV5-6, the J call TRBJ1-2; the D gene is possibly TRBD1 (5 bases). The CDR3 runs 12 residues. Germline V lookup: CDR1 SGHDT, CDR2 YYEEEE. Trimming pared 4 bases from V and 4 bases from J, leaving 8 bases between. This CDR3 is CASSPGGYGYTF. The CDR3 nucleotides read TGTGCCAGCAGCCCGGGGGGCTATGGCTACACCTTC.

Only a few counts were recorded for this clone. The CDR3 sequence: CASSLASAREGWSYEQYF. The DNA of the CDR3 is TGTGCCAGCAGCTTAGCGTCGGCGCGGGAGGGATGGTCCTACGAGCAGTACTTC. V and J are TRBV7-2 and TRBJ2-7, with 9 bases that match TRBD2. V dropped 0 bases and J dropped 1; count of bases not matched to a gene: 10. Germline CDR1 reads SGHTA; CDR2 reads FQGNSA. CDR3 size: 18 residues.

This clone was seen more than once but under ten times. The J gene is TRBJ2-7, the V gene TRBV2; D is uncertain. V was pared by 4 bases and J by 2 bases, with 9 bases between. The length of the CDR3 is 13 residues. Per germline, CDR1 SNHLY and CDR2 FYNNEI. The CDR3 DNA follows: TGTGCCAGCAGTGCAGGTCTTGCCTACGAGCAGTACTTC. It translates to CASSAGLAYEQYF.